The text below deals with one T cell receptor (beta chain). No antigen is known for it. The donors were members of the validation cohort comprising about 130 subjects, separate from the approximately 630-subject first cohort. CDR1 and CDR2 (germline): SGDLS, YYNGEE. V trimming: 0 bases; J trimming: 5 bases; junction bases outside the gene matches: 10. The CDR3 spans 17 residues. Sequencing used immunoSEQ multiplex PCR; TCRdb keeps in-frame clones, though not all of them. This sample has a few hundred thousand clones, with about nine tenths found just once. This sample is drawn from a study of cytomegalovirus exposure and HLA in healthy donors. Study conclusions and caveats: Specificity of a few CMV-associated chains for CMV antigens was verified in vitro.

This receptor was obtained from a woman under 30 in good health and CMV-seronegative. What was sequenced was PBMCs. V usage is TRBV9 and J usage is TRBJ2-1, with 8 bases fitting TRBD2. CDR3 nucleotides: TGTGCCAGCAGCGTAGCATTGCCTAGCGGGCTACACAATGAGCAGTTCTTC. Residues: CASSVALPSGLHNEQFF. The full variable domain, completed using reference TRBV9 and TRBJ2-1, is DSGVTQTPKHLITATGQRVTLRCSPRSGDLSVYWYQQSLDQGLQFLIQYYNGEERAKGNILERFSAQQFPDLHSELNLSSLELGDSALYFCASSVALPSGLHNEQFFGPGTRLTVL.